Reported below is one TCR beta chain. Each sample gave at least 7 million isolated PBMCs. This entry belongs to a study of blood T cells in healthy people across ages. Using a J-beta primer mix together with a sample-barcoded 5' primer, a second PCR was run for roughly 7 to 12 cycles. Carrying 12 random nucleotides, a template-switch adaptor labeled each individual cDNA molecule. MiXCR was run by TCRdb on the 5' RACE reads, yielding one entry per CDR3 protein. The table shows hundreds of thousands of distinct CDR3 sequences, with approximately 60% occurring only once. Germline V gene sequence: CDR1 MGHDK, CDR2 SYGVNS. The CDR3 extends over 16 amino acids. Unmatched junction bases numbered 13, after V lost 6 bases and J lost 8 bases.

The origin of this receptor is a man aged 40-55 years in good health. The rearrangement joins TRBV25-1 to TRBJ2-3; 11 positions agree with TRBD1. The material sequenced was blood. The CDR3 sequence is CASSWGTGGILPTQYF. CDR3 nucleotide sequence: TGTGCCAGCAGCTGGGGGACAGGGGGAATTCTCCCTACGCAGTATTTT.